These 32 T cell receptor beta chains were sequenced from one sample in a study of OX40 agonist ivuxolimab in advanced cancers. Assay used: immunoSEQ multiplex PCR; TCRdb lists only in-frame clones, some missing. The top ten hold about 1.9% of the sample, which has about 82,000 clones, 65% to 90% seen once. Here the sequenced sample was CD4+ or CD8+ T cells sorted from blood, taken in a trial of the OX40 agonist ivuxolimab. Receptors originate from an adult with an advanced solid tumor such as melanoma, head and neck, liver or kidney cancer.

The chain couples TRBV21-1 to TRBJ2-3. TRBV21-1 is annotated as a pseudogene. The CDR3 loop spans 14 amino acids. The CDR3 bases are TGTGCCAGCAGCAGACGGTTGGGTTGGGATACGCAGTATTTT. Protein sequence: CASSRRLGWDTQYF.

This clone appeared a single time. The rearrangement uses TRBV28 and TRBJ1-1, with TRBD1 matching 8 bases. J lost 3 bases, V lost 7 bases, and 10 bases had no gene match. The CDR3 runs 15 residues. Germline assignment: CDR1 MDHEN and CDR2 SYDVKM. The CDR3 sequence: CASKTGEGAYTEAFF. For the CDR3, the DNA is TGTGCCAGCAAGACAGGGGAGGGGGCCTACACTGAAGCTTTCTTT.

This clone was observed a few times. The CDR3 bases are TGTGCCAGCAGCAAAGGTGTGGGCCTCCATCAGCCCCAGCATTTT. Protein sequence: CASSKGVGLHQPQHF. The chain has TRBV21-1 and TRBJ1-5; TRBD1 is the table's D call, not checked against the DNA. TRBV21-1 is a recognized pseudogene. The CDR3 loop spans 15 amino acids.

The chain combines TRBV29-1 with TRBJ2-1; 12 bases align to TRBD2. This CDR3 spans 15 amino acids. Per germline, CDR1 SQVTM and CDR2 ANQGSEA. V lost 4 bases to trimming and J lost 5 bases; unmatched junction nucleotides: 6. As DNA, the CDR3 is TGCAGCGTTGGGCGCCTAGCGGGAGGGCACAATGAGCAGTTCTTC. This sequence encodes CSVGRLAGGHNEQFF.

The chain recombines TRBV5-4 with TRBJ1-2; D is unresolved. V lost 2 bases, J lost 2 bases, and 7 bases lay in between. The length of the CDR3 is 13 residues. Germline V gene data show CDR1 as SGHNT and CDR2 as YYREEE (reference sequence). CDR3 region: CASSFDGNYGYTF. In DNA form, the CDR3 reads TGTGCCAGCAGCTTCGACGGGAACTATGGCTACACCTTC.

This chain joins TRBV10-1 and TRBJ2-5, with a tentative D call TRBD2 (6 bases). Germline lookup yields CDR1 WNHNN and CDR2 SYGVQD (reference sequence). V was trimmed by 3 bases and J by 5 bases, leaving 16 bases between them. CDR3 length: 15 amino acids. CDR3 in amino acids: CASSEVSGGGETQYF. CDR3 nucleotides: TGCGCCAGCAGTGAAGTCAGCGGCGGAGGGGAGACCCAGTACTTC.

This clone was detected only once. CDR3 coding DNA: TGTGCCAGCAGCTCCGGGACAGGCTATGAAAAACTGTTTTTT. This codes for CASSSGTGYEKLFF. The rearrangement links TRBV5-8 to TRBJ1-4, with 8 bases matching TRBD1. V lost 3 bases, J lost 6 bases, and 4 bases stayed unmatched. The length of the CDR3 is 14 residues. In germline, CDR1 is SGHTS, CDR2 YDEGEE.

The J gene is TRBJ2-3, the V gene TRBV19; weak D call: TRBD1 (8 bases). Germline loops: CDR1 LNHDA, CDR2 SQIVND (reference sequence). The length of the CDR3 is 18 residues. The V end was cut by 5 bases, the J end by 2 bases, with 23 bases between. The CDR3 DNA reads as TGTGCCAGTAGTCCAGGGGGCAGGGCGGGAGACCCCACAGATACGCAGTATTTT. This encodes CASSPGGRAGDPTDTQYF.

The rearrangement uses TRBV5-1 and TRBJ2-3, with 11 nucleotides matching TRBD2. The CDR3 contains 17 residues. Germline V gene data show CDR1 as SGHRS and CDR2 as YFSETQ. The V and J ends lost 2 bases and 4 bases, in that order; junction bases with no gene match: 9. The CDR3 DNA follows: TGCGCCAGCAGCTTTGAGGGACTAGCGGTGGGCGCAGATACGCAGTATTTT. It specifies CASSFEGLAVGADTQYF.

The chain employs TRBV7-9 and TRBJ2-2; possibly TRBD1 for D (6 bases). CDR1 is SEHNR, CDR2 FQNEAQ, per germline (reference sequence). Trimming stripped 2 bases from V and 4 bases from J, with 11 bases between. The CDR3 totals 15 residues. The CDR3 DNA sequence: TGTGCCAGCAGCTTAAACAGGGCGGTCACCGGGGAGCTGTTTTTT. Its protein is CASSLNRAVTGELFF.

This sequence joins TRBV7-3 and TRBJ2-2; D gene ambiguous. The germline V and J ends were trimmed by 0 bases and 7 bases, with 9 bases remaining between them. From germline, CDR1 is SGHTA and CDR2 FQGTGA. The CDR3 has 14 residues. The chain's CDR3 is CASSLTSADGELFF. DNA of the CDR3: TGTGCCAGCAGCTTAACGTCGGCGGACGGGGAGCTGTTTTTT.

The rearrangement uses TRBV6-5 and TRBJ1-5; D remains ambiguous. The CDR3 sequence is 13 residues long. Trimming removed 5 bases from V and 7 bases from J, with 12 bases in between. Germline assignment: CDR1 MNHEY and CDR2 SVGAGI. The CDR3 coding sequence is TGTGCCAGCAGTGAACGAAGGGAACAGCCCCAGCATTTT. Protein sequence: CASSERREQPQHF.

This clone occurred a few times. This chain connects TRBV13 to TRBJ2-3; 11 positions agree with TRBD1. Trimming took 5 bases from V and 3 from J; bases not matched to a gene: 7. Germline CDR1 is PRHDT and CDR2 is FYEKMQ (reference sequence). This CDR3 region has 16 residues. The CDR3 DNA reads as TGTGCCAGCAGCACATCCGGGACAGGGGGGACAGATACGCAGTATTTT. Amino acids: CASSTSGTGGTDTQYF.

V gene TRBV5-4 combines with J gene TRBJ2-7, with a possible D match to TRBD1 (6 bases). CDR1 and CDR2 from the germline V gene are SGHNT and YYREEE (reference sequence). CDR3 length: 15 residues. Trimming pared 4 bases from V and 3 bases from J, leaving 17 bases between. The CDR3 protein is CASSPHSGTIYEQYF. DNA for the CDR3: TGTGCCAGCAGCCCACATTCTGGGACAATCTACGAGCAGTACTTC.

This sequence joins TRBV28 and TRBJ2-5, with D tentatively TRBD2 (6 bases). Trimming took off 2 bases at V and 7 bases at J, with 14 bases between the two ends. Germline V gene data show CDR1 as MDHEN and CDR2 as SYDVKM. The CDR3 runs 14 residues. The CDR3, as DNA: TGTGCCAGCAGTTTAGGTGGAGGGTTAGGGACCCAGTACTTC. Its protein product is CASSLGGGLGTQYF.

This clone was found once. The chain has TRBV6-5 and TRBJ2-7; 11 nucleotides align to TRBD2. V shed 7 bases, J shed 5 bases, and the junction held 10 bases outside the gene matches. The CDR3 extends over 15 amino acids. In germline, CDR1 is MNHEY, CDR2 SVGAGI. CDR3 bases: TGTGCCAGCATTAGCCTAGCGGGAGGAAGCAACGAGCAGTACTTC. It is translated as CASISLAGGSNEQYF.

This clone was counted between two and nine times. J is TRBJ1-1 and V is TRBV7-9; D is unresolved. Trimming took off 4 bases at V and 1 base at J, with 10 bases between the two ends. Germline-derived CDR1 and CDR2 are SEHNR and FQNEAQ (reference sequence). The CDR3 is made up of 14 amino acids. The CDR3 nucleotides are TGTGCCAGCAGCTCGGGTCGTGGGAACACTGAAGCTTTCTTT. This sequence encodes CASSSGRGNTEAFF.

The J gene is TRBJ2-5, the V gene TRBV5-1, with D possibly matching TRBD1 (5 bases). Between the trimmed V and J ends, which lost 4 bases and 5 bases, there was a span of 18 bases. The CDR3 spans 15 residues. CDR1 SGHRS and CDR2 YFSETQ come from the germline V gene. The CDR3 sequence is CASSPVAEPGETQYF. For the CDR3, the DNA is TGCGCCAGCAGCCCCGTCGCGGAGCCAGGGGAGACCCAGTACTTC.

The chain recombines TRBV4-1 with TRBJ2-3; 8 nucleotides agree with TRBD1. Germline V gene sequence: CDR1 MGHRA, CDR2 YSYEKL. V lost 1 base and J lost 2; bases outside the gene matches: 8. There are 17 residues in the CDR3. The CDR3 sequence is CASSQVQQGVFTDTQYF. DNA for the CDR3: TGCGCCAGCAGCCAAGTTCAACAGGGGGTTTTCACAGATACGCAGTATTTT.

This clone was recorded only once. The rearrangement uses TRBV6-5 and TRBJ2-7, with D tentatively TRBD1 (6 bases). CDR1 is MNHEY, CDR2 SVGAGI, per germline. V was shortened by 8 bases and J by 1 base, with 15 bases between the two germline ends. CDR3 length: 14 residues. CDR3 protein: CASARDRSSYEQYF. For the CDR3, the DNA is TGTGCCAGCGCGAGAGACAGGTCATCCTACGAGCAGTACTTC.

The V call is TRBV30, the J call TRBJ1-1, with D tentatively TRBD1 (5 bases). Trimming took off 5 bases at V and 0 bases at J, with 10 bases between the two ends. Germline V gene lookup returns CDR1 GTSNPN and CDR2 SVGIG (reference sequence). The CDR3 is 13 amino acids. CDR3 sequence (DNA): TGTGCCTGGGCCCGGGGACTGAACACTGAAGCTTTCTTT. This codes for CAWARGLNTEAFF.

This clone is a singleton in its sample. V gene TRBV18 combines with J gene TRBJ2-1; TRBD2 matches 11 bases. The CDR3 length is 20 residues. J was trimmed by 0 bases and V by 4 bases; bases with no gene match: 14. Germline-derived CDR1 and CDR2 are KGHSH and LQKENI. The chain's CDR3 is CASSRSRTSGSLHSYNEQFF. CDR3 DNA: TGTGCCAGCTCACGTTCTCGAACTAGCGGGAGTCTCCACTCCTACAATGAGCAGTTCTTC.

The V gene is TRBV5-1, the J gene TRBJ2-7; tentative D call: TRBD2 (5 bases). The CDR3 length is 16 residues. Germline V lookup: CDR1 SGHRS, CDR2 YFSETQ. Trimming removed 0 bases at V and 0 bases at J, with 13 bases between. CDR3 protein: CASSLAVTGISYEQYF. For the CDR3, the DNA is TGCGCCAGCAGCTTGGCCGTTACGGGAATCTCCTACGAGCAGTACTTC.

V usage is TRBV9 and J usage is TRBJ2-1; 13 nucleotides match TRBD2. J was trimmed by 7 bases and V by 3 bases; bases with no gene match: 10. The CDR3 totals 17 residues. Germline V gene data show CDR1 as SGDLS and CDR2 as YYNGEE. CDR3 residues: CASSERSLAGGPNEQFF. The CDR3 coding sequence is TGTGCCAGCAGCGAGAGATCACTAGCGGGAGGGCCTAATGAGCAGTTCTTC. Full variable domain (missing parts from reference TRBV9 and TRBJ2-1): DSGVTQTPKHLITATGQRVTLRCSPRSGDLSVYWYQQSLDQGLQFLIQYYNGEERAKGNILERFSAQQFPDLHSELNLSSLELGDSALYFCASSERSLAGGPNEQFFGPGTRLTVL.

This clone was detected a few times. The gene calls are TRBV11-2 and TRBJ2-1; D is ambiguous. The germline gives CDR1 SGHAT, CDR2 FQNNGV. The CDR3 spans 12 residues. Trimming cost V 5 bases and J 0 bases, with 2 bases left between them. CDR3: CASSPSYNEQFF. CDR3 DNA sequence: TGTGCCAGCAGCCCCTCCTACAATGAGCAGTTCTTC.

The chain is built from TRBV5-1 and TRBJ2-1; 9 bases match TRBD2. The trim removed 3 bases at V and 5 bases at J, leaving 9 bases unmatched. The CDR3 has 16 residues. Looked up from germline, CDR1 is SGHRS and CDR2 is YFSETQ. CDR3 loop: CASSWRVAGENNEQFF. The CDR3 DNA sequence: TGCGCCAGCAGCTGGAGGGTAGCGGGAGAGAACAATGAGCAGTTCTTC.

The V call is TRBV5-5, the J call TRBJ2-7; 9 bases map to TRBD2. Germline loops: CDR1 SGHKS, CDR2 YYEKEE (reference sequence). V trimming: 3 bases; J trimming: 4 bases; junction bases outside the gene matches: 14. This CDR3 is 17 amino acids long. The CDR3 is CASSSTWGGRARYEQYF. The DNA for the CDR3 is TGTGCCAGCAGCTCCACCTGGGGCGGGAGGGCCCGGTACGAGCAGTACTTC.

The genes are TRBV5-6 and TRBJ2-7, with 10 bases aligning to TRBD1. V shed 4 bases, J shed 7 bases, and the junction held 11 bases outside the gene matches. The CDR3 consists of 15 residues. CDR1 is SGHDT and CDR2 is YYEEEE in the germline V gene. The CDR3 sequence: CASSRYGTGEGEQYF. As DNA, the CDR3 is TGTGCCAGCAGCCGGTACGGGACAGGGGAAGGTGAGCAGTACTTC.

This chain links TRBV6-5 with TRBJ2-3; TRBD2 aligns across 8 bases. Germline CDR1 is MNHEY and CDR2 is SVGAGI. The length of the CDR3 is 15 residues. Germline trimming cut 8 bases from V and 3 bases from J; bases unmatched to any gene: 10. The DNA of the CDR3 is TGTGCCAGCCGGGGGGGCGGGAGATCGACAGATACGCAGTATTTT. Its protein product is CASRGGGRSTDTQYF.

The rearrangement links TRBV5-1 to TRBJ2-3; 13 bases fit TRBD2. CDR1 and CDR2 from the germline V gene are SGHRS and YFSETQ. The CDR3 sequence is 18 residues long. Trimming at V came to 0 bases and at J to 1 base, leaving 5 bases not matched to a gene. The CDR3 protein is CASSLAGTSGIGTDTQYF. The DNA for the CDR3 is TGCGCCAGCAGCTTGGCCGGGACTAGCGGGATTGGCACAGATACGCAGTATTTT.

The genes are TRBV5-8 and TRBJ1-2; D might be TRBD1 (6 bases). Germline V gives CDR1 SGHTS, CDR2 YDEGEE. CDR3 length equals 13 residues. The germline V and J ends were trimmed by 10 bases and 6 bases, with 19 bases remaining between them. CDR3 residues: CAVGSGQGHGYTF. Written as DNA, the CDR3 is TGTGCCGTGGGTTCAGGGCAGGGGCATGGCTACACCTTC.

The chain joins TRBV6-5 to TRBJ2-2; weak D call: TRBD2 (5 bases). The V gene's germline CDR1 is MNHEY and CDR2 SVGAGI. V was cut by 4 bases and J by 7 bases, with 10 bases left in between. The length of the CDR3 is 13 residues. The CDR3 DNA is TGTGCCAGCAGTTCACTAGGCGGCGGGGAGCTGTTTTTT. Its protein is CASSSLGGGELFF.